This is a list of T cell receptor beta chains from one sample in a study of technical replicates of blood from a handful of donors. Libraries were prepared by immunoSEQ multiplex PCR; TCRdb keeps only in-frame clonotypes and omits some of them. The sample contains about 49,000 clones, more than 85% of which appear only once. The specimen sequenced was PBMCs. The receptors originated from a human donor in good health. Some clones in this sample may be carry-over from other donors' samples. The CDR3 runs from the conserved cysteine through the conserved F or W. The D gene is left open where the match is weak. Expanded clones get a size class; other rows say once, few or many, or leave the size out.

.,.,TRBJ2-1,TRBV29-1,CSVGGDSRSSYNEQFF,TGCAGCGTTGGTGGGGACTCCAGGAGCTCCTACAATGAGCAGTTCTTC
.,TRBD1,TRBJ2-3,TRBV6-1,CASSTGQTDTQYF,TGTGCCAGCAGTACGGGACAGACCGATACGCAGTATTTT
.,.,TRBJ2-2,TRBV5-6,CASSQYHINTGELFF,TGTGCCAGCAGCCAGTACCACATAAACACCGGGGAGCTGTTTTTT
.,.,TRBJ2-6,TRBV15,CATSRDRAISSGANVLTF,TGTGCCACCAGCAGAGACAGGGCTATTAGCTCTGGGGCCAACGTCCTGACTTTC
.,.,TRBJ1-6,TRBV19,CASRRPGQNNSPLHF,TGTGCCAGTAGACGACCGGGACAAAATAATTCACCCCTCCACTTT
.,TRBD1,TRBJ1-2,TRBV20-1,CSANRGDGYTF,TGCAGTGCCAACAGGGGTGATGGCTACACCTTC
.,TRBD2,TRBJ2-2,TRBV12-5,CASGTSSGPNTGELFF,TGTGCTAGTGGTACCTCTAGCGGGCCCAACACCGGGGAGCTGTTTTTT
.,TRBD1,TRBJ2-3,TRBV7-7,CASSLDTGGSQYF,TGTGCCAGCAGCTTGGATACAGGGGGATCGCAGTATTTT
.,TRBD2,TRBJ2-3,TRBV11-2,CASSLDRLAGGSDTQYF,TGTGCCAGCAGCTTAGATCGGCTAGCGGGGGGTTCAGATACGCAGTATTTT
once,TRBD2,TRBJ2-7,TRBV7-6,CASSPRGGPTYEQYF,TGTGCCAGCAGCCCGCGGGGGGGGCCGACCTACGAGCAGTACTTC
.,.,TRBJ1-2,TRBV7-6,CASSLSGGYYGYTF,TGTGCCAGCAGCTTAAGCGGGGGCTACTATGGCTACACCTTC